The source of this TCR beta chain is a study of cytomegalovirus exposure and HLA in healthy donors. Trimming removed 5 bases at V and 0 bases at J, with 14 bases between. CDR1 is SNHLY, CDR2 FYNNEI, per germline. This CDR3 has 15 amino acids. This clone was found once. Primers for the PCR totalled 60 Vbeta and 13 Jbeta. Assay: immunoSEQ multiplex PCR; the TCRdb copy retains only in-frame clones and omits some. The sample lists about 120,000 clones; 75% to 90% were seen once. The sequencing sample was made of PBMCs. The TCR was taken from a female donor in good health and CMV-seropositive. J is TRBJ2-7 and V is TRBV2; D perhaps matches TRBD1 (6 bases). As DNA, the CDR3 is TGTGCCAGCAGTTTACCGGACAGTAGCTCCTACGAGCAGTACTTC. It codes for CASSLPDSSSYEQYF.